This T cell receptor (beta chain) was sequenced in a study of post-analysis software for immune sequencing data. Study-wide results and limits: Several TRBV segments (TRBV5-6, TRBV5-1 and TRBV20-1 among them) occurred more frequently in patients than in controls. By F measure, samples from a shared preparation batch strongly co-clustered.

As regards this clonotype: Its target is unknown. The junction departs from the called germline gene at one end, perhaps through a read error.

Prepared TCR beta cDNA libraries contained unique molecular identifiers. TCRdb independently ran MiXCR on the PCR reads; one entry per CDR3 protein. The table lists a few hundred thousand distinct CDR3 sequences, approximately 33% of them singletons. Germline CDR1 is WSHSY and CDR2 is SAAADI. The CDR3 is 12 residues long. Specimen: blood. The chain joins TRBV10-2 to TRBJ2-7; no definite D call. This receptor was taken from a girl between 10 and 17 years old with multiple sclerosis. CDR3: CVSSGPGYEQYF. The DNA of the CDR3 is TGCGTCAGCAGTGGGCCTGGGTACGAGCAGTACTTC.